These 20 T cell receptor beta chains were sequenced from one sample in a study of immune evolution from preneoplasia to lung adenocarcinoma. The protocol was immunoSEQ multiplex PCR, while the TCRdb copy is restricted to in-frame clones and leaves out a portion. Of about 5,000 clones in the sample, around 73% were seen once. Specimen: FFPE normal lung tissue adjacent to the tumor. The receptors derive from a person aged 50 or older with lung adenocarcinoma.

The V call is TRBV2, the J call TRBJ1-5, with D hard to call. V was cut by 0 bases and J by 2 bases, with 2 bases left in between. The CDR3 is made up of 13 amino acids. Looked up from germline, CDR1 is SNHLY and CDR2 is FYNNEI. CDR3 residues: CASSEAGNQPQHF. The CDR3 DNA follows: TGTGCCAGCAGTGAAGCGGGCAATCAGCCCCAGCATTTT.

The chain recombines TRBV28 with TRBJ1-5; no firm D call. Germline V gene lookup returns CDR1 MDHEN and CDR2 SYDVKM. Trimming shortened V by 8 bases and J by 1 base, and 15 bases separated the two germline ends. The CDR3 sequence is 15 residues long. The CDR3: CASGSTDGSNQPQHF. CDR3 coding DNA: TGTGCCAGCGGGTCGACCGACGGCAGCAATCAGCCCCAGCATTTT. Full variable domain (remainder filled in from reference TRBV28 and TRBJ1-5): DVKVTQSSRYLVKRTGEKVFLECVQDMDHENMFWYRQDPGLGLRLIYFSYDVKMKEKGDIPEGYSVSREKKERFSLILESASTNQTSMYLCASGSTDGSNQPQHFGDGTRLSIL.

V and J are TRBV28 and TRBJ1-1, with unresolved D. CDR3 length equals 12 residues. V gave up 3 bases and J gave up 0 bases, with 2 bases separating them. In germline, CDR1 is MDHEN, CDR2 SYDVKM. CDR3 protein: CASSFLNTEAFF. The CDR3 DNA sequence: TGTGCCAGCAGTTTTCTGAACACTGAAGCTTTCTTT.

The rearrangement joins TRBV28 to TRBJ2-3, with 13 bases aligning to TRBD2. V was pared by 4 bases and J by 1 base, with 8 bases of the junction left unmatched. This CDR3 region has 18 residues. Germline-derived CDR1 and CDR2 are MDHEN and SYDVKM. CDR3 amino acids: CASSYSGTSGTRTDTQYF. For the CDR3, the DNA is TGTGCCAGCAGTTACTCCGGGACTAGCGGGACCCGCACAGATACGCAGTATTTT.

The J gene is TRBJ2-1, the V gene TRBV2, with 9 nucleotides matching TRBD1. This CDR3 spans 16 amino acids. V shed 4 bases and J 6 bases; nucleotides not matched to a gene: 10. CDR1 and CDR2 from the germline V gene are SNHLY and FYNNEI. CDR3 amino acids: CASSVQTGGLGNEQFF. The CDR3 nucleotides are TGTGCCAGCAGTGTGCAGACAGGGGGATTGGGCAATGAGCAGTTCTTC.

The chain carries TRBV29-1 and TRBJ1-1; D remains unclear. Germline CDR1 and CDR2: SQVTM and ANQGSEA. Trimming shortened V by 3 bases and J by 3 bases, and 8 bases separated the two germline ends. This CDR3 spans 12 amino acids. The chain's CDR3 is CSVDRRDTEAFF. CDR3 DNA sequence: TGCAGCGTTGATCGGAGGGACACTGAAGCTTTCTTT. Combining the CDR3 with reference TRBV29-1 and TRBJ1-1 gives the whole variable domain SAVISQKPSRDICQRGTSLTIQCQVDSQVTMMFWYRQQPGQSLTLIATANQGSEATYESGFVIDKFPISRPNLTFSTLTVSNMSPEDSSIYLCSVDRRDTEAFFGQGTRLTVV.

The chain is built from TRBV5-1 and TRBJ2-3; D assignment may be TRBD1 or TRBD2 (5 bases each). The germline V gene has CDR1 SGHRS and CDR2 YFSETQ. V was shortened by 3 bases and J by 0 bases, with 14 bases between the two germline ends. The CDR3 extends over 16 amino acids. CDR3 amino acids: CASSSTGTTSTDTQYF. The CDR3 bases are TGCGCCAGCAGCTCAACCGGGACGACAAGCACAGATACGCAGTATTTT.

The genes are TRBV27 and TRBJ2-6, with unresolved D. The germline gives CDR1 MNHEY, CDR2 SMNVEV (reference sequence). CDR3 length: 14 residues. V shed 6 bases and J shed 0 bases, with 6 bases lying between them. CDR3 coding DNA: TGTGCCAGCAGCCCCAGCTCTGGGGCCAACGTCCTGACTTTC. It is translated as CASSPSSGANVLTF.

The chain is built from TRBV12-2 and TRBJ2-1; the D segment call TRBD1 is taken from the table without a DNA check. TRBV12-2 is a recognized pseudogene. This CDR3 is built from 15 residues. CDR3: CASRLGTGVYNEQFF. The CDR3 DNA follows: TGTGCAAGTCGCTTAGGGACAGGGGTCTACAATGAGCAGTTCTTC.

The V gene is TRBV7-9, the J gene TRBJ1-2; 7 bases agree with TRBD1. The CDR3 covers 15 residues. CDR1 and CDR2 from the germline V gene are SEHNR and FQNEAQ (reference sequence). The V gene end was trimmed by 1 base and the J gene end by 3 bases; junction bases not matched to a gene: 5. CDR3 DNA sequence: TGTGCCAGCAGCTTAGGAGGGGGCAGGGACTATGGCTACACCTTC. This codes for CASSLGGGRDYGYTF.

This clone has just one count. The rearrangement uses TRBV27 and TRBJ1-1; TRBD1 agrees at 7 bases. The CDR3 is 14 residues long. Trimming at V came to 3 bases and at J to 0 bases, leaving 1 base not matched to a gene. The V gene's germline CDR1 is MNHEY and CDR2 SMNVEV (reference sequence). The CDR3 loop is CASSLDRMNTEAFF. CDR3 DNA sequence: TGTGCCAGCAGTTTGGACAGGATGAACACTGAAGCTTTCTTT.

The chain links TRBV29-1 to TRBJ1-2; perhaps TRBD1 as D (5 bases). The germline V gene has CDR1 SQVTM and CDR2 ANQGSEA. V lost 1 base to trimming and J lost 7 bases, with 10 bases between them. The CDR3 is made up of 12 amino acids. In nucleotides, the CDR3 is TGCAGCGTTGAAGGGGGACCGGGTGGCTACACCTTC. Protein: CSVEGGPGGYTF.

V and J are TRBV28 and TRBJ2-1, with a weak D call TRBD1 (6 bases). The CDR3 runs 14 residues. The germline gives CDR1 MDHEN, CDR2 SYDVKM. Deletions cut 8 bases from V and 13 bases from J, with 24 bases between. The CDR3 sequence is CASGAPGHLESQFF. In DNA form, the CDR3 reads TGTGCCAGCGGGGCCCCGGGACACCTCGAAAGCCAGTTCTTC. Filled out from reference TRBV28 and TRBJ2-1, the complete variable domain reads DVKVTQSSRYLVKRTGEKVFLECVQDMDHENMFWYRQDPGLGLRLIYFSYDVKMKEKGDIPEGYSVSREKKERFSLILESASTNQTSMYLCASGAPGHLESQFFGPGTRLTVL.

The chain is built from TRBV9 and TRBJ1-4, with TRBD1 as a possible D gene (6 bases). Trimming stripped 1 base from V and 8 bases from J, with 15 bases between. The CDR3 totals 15 residues. Looked up from germline, CDR1 is SGDLS and CDR2 is YYNGEE. CDR3 coding DNA: TGTGCCAGCAGCGTATTTGGGGGGGCGAACGAAAAACTGTTTTTT. Its translation is CASSVFGGANEKLFF. Full variable domain (outside the CDR3, taken from reference TRBV9 and TRBJ1-4): DSGVTQTPKHLITATGQRVTLRCSPRSGDLSVYWYQQSLDQGLQFLIQYYNGEERAKGNILERFSAQQFPDLHSELNLSSLELGDSALYFCASSVFGGANEKLFFGSGTQLSVL.

The V and J genes are TRBV6-1 and TRBJ1-4; tentative D call: TRBD1 (6 bases). V lost 1 base and J 3 bases, leaving 6 bases between the germline ends. Germline V lookup: CDR1 MNHNS, CDR2 SASEGT. CDR3 size: 14 residues. CDR3 nucleotides: TGTGCCAGCAGTGAAGGGACAGCTAATGAAAAACTGTTTTTT. This encodes CASSEGTANEKLFF.

There are a few counts of this clone. The chain recombines TRBV19 with TRBJ1-2; no clear D gene. Looked up from germline, CDR1 is LNHDA and CDR2 is SQIVND (reference sequence). V lost 6 bases and J 2 bases, leaving 10 bases between the germline ends. The CDR3 consists of 13 residues. DNA of the CDR3: TGTGCCAGTAGCTCCACACTAAACTATGGCTACACCTTC. Protein sequence: CASSSTLNYGYTF.

The count of this clone is one. The CDR3 here is CASSLGTASYNEQFF. CDR3 DNA sequence: TGTGCCAGCAGCTTAGGGACAGCCTCCTACAATGAGCAGTTCTTC. This chain uses TRBV11-2 with TRBJ2-1; D possibly corresponds to TRBD1 (6 bases). Per the germline V gene, CDR1 is SGHAT and CDR2 is FQNNGV. The CDR3 totals 15 residues. The V gene lost 1 base and the J gene lost 0 bases, with 7 bases spanning the gap.

The CDR3: CASNGLAKRGQYF. The DNA for the CDR3 is TGTGCCAGCAATGGACTAGCGAAAAGGGGGCAGTACTTC. The gene calls are TRBV6-6 and TRBJ2-7, with 9 bases aligning to TRBD2. The CDR3 sequence is 13 residues long. Germline V lookup: CDR1 MNHNY, CDR2 SVGAGI (reference sequence). Trimming took 7 bases from V and 9 from J; bases not matched to a gene: 10.

This clone was observed a few times. The chain joins TRBV30 to TRBJ1-5; weak D call: TRBD1 (5 bases). This CDR3 spans 18 amino acids. The germline V gene has CDR1 GTSNPN and CDR2 SVGIG (reference sequence). V was pared by 0 bases and J by 4 bases, with 22 bases between. Here the CDR3 DNA reads TGTGCCTGGAGTGTAGGGGCGGCCGGGCCCCCGGCGAATCAGCCCCAGCATTTT. The encoded protein is CAWSVGAAGPPANQPQHF. The complete variable domain, with remaining parts taken from reference TRBV30 and TRBJ1-5, reads SQTIHQWPATLVQPVGSPLSLECTVEGTSNPNLYWYRQAAGRGLQLLFYSVGIGQISSEVPQNLSASRPQDRQFILSSKKLLLSDSGFYLCAWSVGAAGPPANQPQHFGDGTRLSIL.

V gene TRBV10-2 combines with J gene TRBJ2-1, with D possibly being TRBD1 (5 bases). V lost 9 bases to trimming and J lost 3 bases, with 21 bases between them. Germline assignment: CDR1 WSHSY and CDR2 SAAADI. The CDR3 consists of 16 residues. The CDR3 region is CASADFGAIFYNEQFF. CDR3 nucleotide sequence: TGCGCCAGTGCCGATTTTGGGGCGATTTTCTACAATGAGCAGTTCTTC.